The T cell receptor (beta chain) described here comes from a study of blood T cell repertoires in COVID-19. About the research overall: Sources were T cells, B-cell-depleted T cells, or PBMCs; the material itself was cDNA or gDNA.

The CDR3 runs 14 residues. The ends were cut back, 10 bases at V and 2 bases at J, with 12 bases in the middle. Germline V lookup: CDR1 SNHLY, CDR2 FYNNEI. Profiled with immunoSEQ multiplex PCR; TCRdb holds only in-frame clones, not every one. The data show 180,000 or so clones, approximately 86% seen once. This receptor was taken from a man in his 60s with acute or convalescent COVID-19. The chain has TRBV2 and TRBJ2-6; possibly TRBD2 for D (6 bases). Sequencing used peripheral blood. CDR3 loop: CATSGGTGANVLTF. The CDR3 DNA reads TGTGCCACCTCCGGAGGGACTGGGGCCAACGTCCTGACTTTC. The whole variable domain, remainder taken from reference TRBV2 and TRBJ2-6, is EPEVTQTPSHQVTQMGQEVILRCVPISNHLYFYWYRQILGQKVEFLVSFYNNEISEKSEIFDDQFSVERPDGSNFTLKIRSTKLEDSAMYFCATSGGTGANVLTFGAGSRLTVL.